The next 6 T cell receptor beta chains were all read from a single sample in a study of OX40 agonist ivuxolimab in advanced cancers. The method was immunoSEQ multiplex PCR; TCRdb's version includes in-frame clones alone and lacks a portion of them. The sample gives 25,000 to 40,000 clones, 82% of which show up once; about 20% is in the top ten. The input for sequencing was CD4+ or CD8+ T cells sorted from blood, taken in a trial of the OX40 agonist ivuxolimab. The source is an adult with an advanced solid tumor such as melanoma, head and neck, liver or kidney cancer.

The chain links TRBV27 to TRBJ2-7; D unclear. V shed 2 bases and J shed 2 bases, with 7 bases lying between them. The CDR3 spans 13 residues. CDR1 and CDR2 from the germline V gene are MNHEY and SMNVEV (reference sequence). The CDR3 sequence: CASSLRPTYEQYF. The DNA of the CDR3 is TGTGCCAGCAGTTTACGGCCAACCTACGAGCAGTACTTC.

CDR3 DNA: TGTGCCAGCAGCGCGACAGAAGAAGAGACCCAGTACTTC. Translating gives CASSATEEETQYF. The genes are TRBV6-4 and TRBJ2-5; D may be TRBD1 (5 bases). Germline CDR1 reads MRHNA; CDR2 reads SNTAGT. The CDR3 sequence is 13 residues long. V shed 6 bases and J shed 3 bases, with 11 bases lying between them.

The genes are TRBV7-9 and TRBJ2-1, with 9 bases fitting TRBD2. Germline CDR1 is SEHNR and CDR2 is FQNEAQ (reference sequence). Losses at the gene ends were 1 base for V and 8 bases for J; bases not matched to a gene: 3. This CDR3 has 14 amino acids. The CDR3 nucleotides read TGTGCCAGCAGCTTAGGGACTAGCGTCTATGAGCAGTTCTTC. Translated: CASSLGTSVYEQFF.

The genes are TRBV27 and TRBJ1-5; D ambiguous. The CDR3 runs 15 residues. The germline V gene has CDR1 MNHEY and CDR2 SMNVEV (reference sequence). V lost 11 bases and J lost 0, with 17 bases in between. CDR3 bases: TGTGCCGAGACGGGGTGGTCATATAGCAATCAGCCCCAGCATTTT. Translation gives CAETGWSYSNQPQHF.

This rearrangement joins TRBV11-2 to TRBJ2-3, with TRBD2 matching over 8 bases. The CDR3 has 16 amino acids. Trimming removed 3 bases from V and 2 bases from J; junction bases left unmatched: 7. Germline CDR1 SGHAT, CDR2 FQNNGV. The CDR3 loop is CASSFGSGKLTDTQYF. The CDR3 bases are TGTGCCAGCAGCTTCGGTAGCGGGAAACTCACAGATACGCAGTATTTT.

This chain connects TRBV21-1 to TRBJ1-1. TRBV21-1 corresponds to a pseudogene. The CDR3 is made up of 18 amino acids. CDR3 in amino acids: CASSKVGGEDWPGTEAFF. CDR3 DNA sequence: TGTGCCAGCAGCAAAGTGGGGGGGGAAGACTGGCCGGGCACTGAAGCTTTCTTT.